One and the same sample provided the 18 T cell receptor beta chains below, sequenced in a study of shared clonotypes between healthy human individuals. CD45RO-negative cells were positively selected for CCR7, leaving out terminally differentiated effector memory CD45RA+ cells. Assay used: immunoSEQ multiplex PCR; TCRdb lists only in-frame clones, some missing. Counted here are roughly 2,000,000 clones, roughly 93% occurring once; the ten biggest clones make up approximately 1.7%. Material: naive CD8+ T cells from PBMCs. The receptors shown here come from a man aged 18 to 30 in good health. Some clones in this sample may be carry-over from other donors' samples.

The chain joins TRBV19 to TRBJ1-5; unclear D gene. The CDR3 covers 17 residues. From germline, CDR1 is LNHDA and CDR2 SQIVND (reference sequence). V was clipped by 7 bases and J by 2 bases, with 21 bases between them. The CDR3 sequence is CASNYLRAGLGNQPQHF. In DNA, the CDR3 is TGTGCCAGTAACTATCTTCGGGCAGGACTGGGCAATCAGCCCCAGCATTTT.

The J gene is TRBJ1-1, the V gene TRBV6-4; TRBD1 matches at 10 bases. CDR1 and CDR2 from the germline V gene are MRHNA and SNTAGT. V was pared by 4 bases and J by 8 bases, with 13 bases of the junction left unmatched. This CDR3 comprises 16 residues. The DNA for the CDR3 is TGTGCCAGCAGTGTCCTACCGGGACAGGGGCCAAAAGAAGCTTTCTTT. It is translated as CASSVLPGQGPKEAFF.

The V and J genes are TRBV10-3 and TRBJ2-1; the match to TRBD2 covers 7 bases. This CDR3 spans 17 amino acids. Germline trimming cut 0 bases from V and 7 bases from J; bases unmatched to any gene: 12. Germline loops: CDR1 ENHRY, CDR2 SYGVKD. The CDR3 here is CAISESGGRAGRNEQFF. For the CDR3, the DNA is TGTGCCATCAGTGAGTCCGGAGGGAGGGCCGGTCGAAATGAGCAGTTCTTC.

Comments on this clone: The same CDR3 can be traced to other DNA sequences in this sample. The chain is built from TRBV4-1 and TRBJ2-1, with 11 nucleotides matching TRBD2. The germline CDR1 and CDR2 sequences are MGHRA and YSYEKL. CDR3 length equals 16 residues. V lost 0 bases and J lost 4; bases outside the gene matches: 2. This CDR3 reads CASSQDTSGSYNEQFF. In nucleotides, the CDR3 is TGCGCCAGCAGCCAAGATACTAGCGGGAGTTACAATGAGCAGTTCTTC.

This rearrangement joins TRBV6-5 to TRBJ1-1, with D tentatively TRBD1 (6 bases). Trimming took 5 bases from V and 11 from J, leaving 15 bases between them. This CDR3 region has 12 residues. CDR1 and CDR2 (germline): MNHEY, SVGAGI. CDR3 residues: CASSTRTAGAFF. As DNA, the CDR3 is TGTGCCAGCAGTACACGGACAGCCGGGGCTTTCTTT.

The CDR3 loop is CASSQQGNQPQHF. The CDR3 DNA sequence: TGCGCCAGCAGCCAGCAGGGAAATCAGCCCCAGCATTTT. The chain recombines TRBV4-1 with TRBJ1-5; tentatively, D is TRBD1 (5 bases). CDR3 length equals 13 residues. CDR1 is MGHRA and CDR2 is YSYEKL in the germline V gene. The V end lost 3 bases, the J end lost 4 bases, and 7 bases lay between the germline ends.

V gene TRBV30 combines with J gene TRBJ2-7, with D perhaps assigned TRBD1 or TRBD2 (5 bases each). This CDR3 spans 14 amino acids. CDR1 is GTSNPN, CDR2 SVGIG, per germline (reference sequence). V was cut by 5 bases and J by 7 bases, with 21 bases left in between. Here the CDR3 DNA reads TGTGCCTGGGGATACGGGGCCACAATGGGGGAGCAGTACTTC. It encodes CAWGYGATMGEQYF.

The chain carries TRBV28 and TRBJ1-4; D might be TRBD1 (6 bases). Looked up from germline, CDR1 is MDHEN and CDR2 is SYDVKM. The CDR3 has 17 residues. The ends were cut back, 3 bases at V and 8 bases at J, with 22 bases in the middle. The CDR3 DNA reads as TGTGCCAGCAGTTTCCCGGTGGGCCACAGGGCGGAGGAAAAACTGTTTTTT. Residues: CASSFPVGHRAEEKLFF.

As for this clone: This sample includes further DNA sequences coding for the same CDR3. The CDR3 sequence is CASSLGTVNTEAFF. CDR3 nucleotides: TGTGCCAGCAGCTTAGGGACAGTGAACACTGAAGCTTTCTTT. The chain is built from TRBV11-2 and TRBJ1-1; D perhaps matches TRBD1 (6 bases). Germline CDR1 and CDR2: SGHAT and FQNNGV. Trimming left V 1 base short and J 0 bases short, with 6 bases between. The CDR3 length is 14 residues.

The rearrangement links TRBV7-9 to TRBJ1-4; 7 bases agree with TRBD1. CDR1 and CDR2 (germline): SEHNR, FQNEAQ (reference sequence). The CDR3 runs 14 residues. With 5 bases clipped from V and 7 bases from J, the junction kept 7 bases outside the gene matches. CDR3 nucleotides: TGTGCCAGCAGCGAGCGGACAGGTGGTGAAAAACTGTTTTTT. This sequence encodes CASSERTGGEKLFF.

CDR3 loop: CASSFGLAGSYEQYF. The CDR3 DNA reads TGCGCCAGCAGCTTTGGACTAGCGGGAAGCTACGAGCAGTACTTC. The chain carries TRBV5-1 and TRBJ2-7; 12 nucleotides align to TRBD2. Losses at the gene ends were 2 bases for V and 3 bases for J; bases not matched to a gene: 3. This CDR3 has 15 amino acids. The germline gives CDR1 SGHRS, CDR2 YFSETQ.

V gene TRBV28 combines with J gene TRBJ2-7; D is unresolved. Looked up from germline, CDR1 is MDHEN and CDR2 is SYDVKM. V shed 3 bases and J shed 0 bases, with 15 bases lying between them. The length of the CDR3 is 16 residues. CDR3 in amino acids: CASSFAADDDSYEQYF. In nucleotides, the CDR3 is TGTGCCAGCAGTTTTGCGGCTGACGATGACTCCTACGAGCAGTACTTC.

The chain carries TRBV7-9 and TRBJ2-5; 14 positions match TRBD2. The germline V gene has CDR1 SEHNR and CDR2 FQNEAQ (reference sequence). Unmatched junction bases numbered 6, after V lost 4 bases and J lost 5 bases. The CDR3 is 16 amino acids. CDR3 nucleotide sequence: TGTGCCAGCAGCTCGACTAGCGGGAGGGCCTACGAGACCCAGTACTTC. Its translation: CASSSTSGRAYETQYF.

The chain recombines TRBV9 with TRBJ2-1; 12 bases line up with TRBD2. The CDR3 contains 19 residues. Germline trimming cut 2 bases from V and 0 bases from J; bases unmatched to any gene: 9. Germline CDR1 and CDR2: SGDLS and YYNGEE. CDR3 in amino acids: CASSVPLAGGPSSYNEQFF. CDR3 bases: TGTGCCAGCAGCGTTCCACTAGCGGGAGGACCGAGCTCCTACAATGAGCAGTTCTTC.

In the case of this clone: The junction does not match germline at one end; this may be a read error. The chain employs TRBV5-8 and TRBJ1-1; D may be TRBD1 (6 bases). This CDR3 region has 12 residues. Germline-derived CDR1 and CDR2 are SGHTS and YDEGEE. CDR3 in DNA: TGTGCCAGCAGCTTGTCTAACAGGGAGGGACTGTTT. This gives the protein CASSLSNREGLF.

CDR3 in DNA: TGTGCCAGCAGCTTGGCGAGGGCCGGCACTGAAGCTTTCTTT. Amino acids: CASSLARAGTEAFF. The chain links TRBV5-4 to TRBJ1-1; D gene uncertain. Germline V lookup: CDR1 SGHNT, CDR2 YYREEE (reference sequence). The CDR3 is made up of 14 amino acids. V lost 0 bases and J lost 4, with 10 bases in between.

This clone came up once. The V and J genes are TRBV7-8 and TRBJ1-3; D gene ambiguous. V lost 8 bases and J lost 0, with 11 bases in between. This CDR3 has 14 amino acids. Per the germline V gene, CDR1 is SGHVS and CDR2 is FQNEAQ. This chain's CDR3 is CASRPHGSGNTIYF. For the CDR3, the DNA is TGTGCCAGCCGACCCCACGGCTCTGGAAACACCATATATTTT. The whole variable domain, remainder taken from reference TRBV7-8 and TRBJ1-3, is GAGVSQSPRYKVAKRGQDVALRCDPISGHVSLFWYQQALGQGPEFLTYFQNEAQLDKSGLPSDRFFAERPEGSVSTLKIQRTQQEDSAVYLCASRPHGSGNTIYFGEGSWLTVV.

This chain uses TRBV4-1 with TRBJ2-7; TRBD1 aligns across 7 bases. CDR1 is MGHRA and CDR2 is YSYEKL in the germline V gene. V was clipped by 2 bases and J by 4 bases; unmatched bases: 8. The CDR3 consists of 15 residues. CDR3 DNA: TGCGCCAGCAGCCAATATGGGCAGGGGGTTTACGAGCAGTACTTC. It codes for CASSQYGQGVYEQYF.